Listed below are T cell receptor beta chains from one sample, sequenced in a study of T cell repertoires in urothelial bladder cancer. Data came from immunoSEQ multiplex PCR; TCRdb stores just in-frame clones and leaves some out. The sample has about 9,000 clones, 58% seen once. Sequences were obtained from tumor-infiltrating cells from bladder cancer. These receptors were collected from a human donor with urothelial carcinoma. Each CDR3 is given with its conserved first and last residue. D genes are given only for firm matches. Clone size, where shown, is once, few, many, or a class for clones that have expanded.

V gene	clone size	D gene	J gene	CDR3 DNA	CDR3 protein
TRBV9	medium-sized	.	TRBJ2-5	TGTGCCAGCAGCGGATCCGGGACACTCTCGAAAGAGACCCAGTACTTC	CASSGSGTLSKETQYF
TRBV18	.	TRBD1	TRBJ1-1	TGTGCCAGCTCGAAACAGGGGGACACTGAAGCTTTCTTT	CASSKQGDTEAFF
TRBV7-6	.	TRBD1	TRBJ2-5	TGTGCCAGCAGCTCAAATCAGGGGGTTGTGAAGACCCAGTACTTC	CASSSNQGVVKTQYF
TRBV7-8	.	TRBD1	TRBJ2-2	TGTGCCAGCAGCTTAGTCTTTAGGGACAGGGGGAACACCGGGGAGCTGTTTTTT	CASSLVFRDRGNTGELFF
TRBV10-3	.	.	TRBJ1-2	TGTGCCATCAGTGAGTACCCAGGGATTGATGGCTACACCTTC	CAISEYPGIDGYTF
TRBV5-1	.	.	TRBJ1-4	TGCGCCAGCAGCTTGGCCGGGACCAGTAATGAAAAACTGTTTTTT	CASSLAGTSNEKLFF
TRBV29-1	.	TRBD1	TRBJ1-2	TGCAGCGTTGCCCAAACAGGGGACTATGGCTACACCTTC	CSVAQTGDYGYTF
TRBV5-1	.	.	TRBJ2-2	TGCGCCAGCAGTTACACAGGGAGCACCGGGGAGCTGTTTTTT	CASSYTGSTGELFF
TRBV6-6	large	.	TRBJ1-3	TGTGCCAGCACTCCCGGGACAATAGGAAACACCATATATTTT	CASTPGTIGNTIYF
TRBV6-6	few	TRBD2	TRBJ2-7	TGTGCCAGCAAAGAAAGCGGGGGGTCCCAAGGGGAGCAGTACTTC	CASKESGGSQGEQYF
TRBV27	.	.	TRBJ1-6	TGTGCCAGCAAAACCTCCTATAATTCACCCCTCCACTTT	CASKTSYNSPLHF
TRBV5-1	.	TRBD1	TRBJ1-5	TGCGCCAGCAGCTTGGCAGGGGGTGATCAGCCCCAGCATTTT	CASSLAGGDQPQHF
TRBV9	many	.	TRBJ2-1	TGTGCCAGCAGCCCGCCGGACCCGGGTGGGGGAGGAAACTACAATGAGCAGTTCTTC	CASSPPDPGGGGNYNEQFF
TRBV30	.	TRBD1	TRBJ1-1	TGTGCCTGGAGTGTCGCAGGGGGCACTGAAGCTTTCTTT	CAWSVAGGTEAFF
TRBV6-1	.	.	TRBJ2-7	TGTGCCAGCAGTGAGTGGGGACCGATCTACGAGCAGTACTTC	CASSEWGPIYEQYF
TRBV6-1	.	.	TRBJ1-1	TGTGCCAGCAGTGGGGGGTTCGGACAGAACACTGAAGCTTTCTTT	CASSGGFGQNTEAFF
TRBV6-6	.	.	TRBJ1-1	TGTGCCAGCAGTTACGTAGTGAACACTGAAGCTTTCTTT	CASSYVVNTEAFF
TRBV7-9	hyperexpanded	.	TRBJ2-1	TGTGCCAGCAGCTCAGGGGTCGGGGACAATGAGCAGTTCTTC	CASSSGVGDNEQFF
TRBV7-2	.	.	TRBJ2-7	TGTGCCAGCAGCGCCGGAGGGGGCAGATACGAGCAGTACTTC	CASSAGGGRYEQYF
TRBV9	.	.	TRBJ1-1	TGTGCCAGCAGCGTTCGGCAGATGAACACTGAAGCTTTCTTT	CASSVRQMNTEAFF
TRBV7-9	few	TRBD1	TRBJ1-5	TGTGCCAGCAGCTTAGGAGCGGGACAGGGAAGAGGACAGCCCCAGCATTTT	CASSLGAGQGRGQPQHF
TRBV7-2	.	TRBD2	TRBJ2-7	TGTGCCAGCAGGGGATTCGCGGGGGACCATAAAGACTACGAGCAGTACTTC	CASRGFAGDHKDYEQYF
TRBV7-2	.	TRBD1	TRBJ1-2	TGTGCCAGCAATAGGGGGGGGACAGGCCCCAGCTATGGCTACACCTTC	CASNRGGTGPSYGYTF
TRBV6-5	.	.	TRBJ2-5	TGTGCCAGCAGTTACAAAGAGACCCAGTACTTC	CASSYKETQYF
TRBV7-8	few	TRBD2	TRBJ2-3	TGTGCCAGCAGCTTAACGAGCGGGGGGGCGATAGATACGCAGTATTTT	CASSLTSGGAIDTQYF
TRBV5-1	.	.	TRBJ1-2	TGCGCCAGCAGCTTGGCTCCGGCTAGCTATGGCTACACCTTC	CASSLAPASYGYTF
TRBV29-1	few	.	TRBJ1-1	TGCAGCGTTGACCGGGACAACACTGAAGCTTTCTTT	CSVDRDNTEAFF
TRBV11-2	.	TRBD2	TRBJ2-2	TGTGCCAGCAGCTTAGGGACTAGCGGGGGGGCTCGTGCCGGGGAGCTGTTTTTT	CASSLGTSGGARAGELFF
TRBV6-5	.	TRBD1	TRBJ1-1	TGTGCCAGCAGTGGAAGAGACAGGGGCAACACTGAAGCTTTCTTT	CASSGRDRGNTEAFF
TRBV7-8	once	.	TRBJ2-1	TGTGCCAGCAGCCAGCTAGCATATGAGCAGTTCTTC	CASSQLAYEQFF
TRBV19	few	.	TRBJ1-5	TGTGCCAGTAGTTGGGACACCTATAGCAATCAGCCCCAGCATTTT	CASSWDTYSNQPQHF
TRBV11-2	once	TRBD1	TRBJ1-6	TGTGCCAGCAGCTTGGGGACAGGGGTGGACGGTTCACCCCTCCACTTT	CASSLGTGVDGSPLHF
TRBV4-3	.	.	TRBJ1-2	TGCGCCAGCAGCCAAGGTCACAGAGCTACGAGCTATGGCTACACCTTC	CASSQGHRATSYGYTF
TRBV2	.	.	TRBJ2-7	TGTGCCAGCATGAGCTCCTACGAGCAGTACTTC	CASMSSYEQYF
TRBV4-1	.	TRBD1	TRBJ2-1	TGCGCCAGCAGCCCGCCGGGACAGGAGTACAATGAGCAGTTCTTC	CASSPPGQEYNEQFF
TRBV4-2	.	TRBD2	TRBJ2-3	TGTGCCAGCAGCCAAGTCTTAGCGGGGGATAGCACAGATACGCAGTATTTT	CASSQVLAGDSTDTQYF
TRBV4-2	.	.	TRBJ1-2	TGTGCCAGCAGCTACCGGGACTCCACCGCATATGGCTACACCTTC	CASSYRDSTAYGYTF
TRBV5-4	.	.	TRBJ1-1	TGTGCCAGCAGCTTGTGGGGAGGATATGAAGCTTTCTTT	CASSLWGGYEAFF
TRBV25-1	medium-sized	.	TRBJ1-2	TGTGCCAGCAGTGAAGAGGCTGGCTACACCTTC	CASSEEAGYTF
TRBV19	once	.	TRBJ1-2	TGTGCCAGTAGTATGACCAGGGCCTACTATGGCTACACCTTC	CASSMTRAYYGYTF
TRBV5-1	once	TRBD1	TRBJ1-2	TGCGCCAGCAGCTTGGGTCCAAATTCCGGGACAGGGATCGGCTACACCTTC	CASSLGPNSGTGIGYTF
TRBV9	medium-sized	.	TRBJ2-2	TGTGCCAGCAGCGTAGAACAGAACACCGGGGAGCTGTTTTTT	CASSVEQNTGELFF
TRBV5-4	.	TRBD1	TRBJ1-2	TGTGCCAGCAGGCGTGAGGGGGGAGGACAGGGAAACTATGGCTACACCTTC	CASRREGGGQGNYGYTF
TRBV9	few	.	TRBJ1-2	TGTGCCAGCAGTAGGGATGGAGAGCCCTATGGCTACACCTTC	CASSRDGEPYGYTF
TRBV27	few	TRBD1	TRBJ1-2	TGTGCCAGCAAAGGACAGGGGTCTTGGTATGGCTACACCTTC	CASKGQGSWYGYTF
TRBV5-4	.	.	TRBJ2-7	TGTGCCAGCAGCTTGGGGACCCTGGCAGACAGGTCCTCCTACGAGCAGTACTTC	CASSLGTLADRSSYEQYF
TRBV30	few	TRBD1	TRBJ1-2	TGTGCCTGGAGTGTACTGCAGGGGGCGGAGGGCTACACCTTC	CAWSVLQGAEGYTF